This T cell receptor (beta chain) emerged from a study of blood T cells in healthy people across ages. Study findings and constraints: Lack of knowledge of donor CMV status possibly confounded expanded clonotype changes. Strong correlation was found linking TCR beta diversity to naive T cell percentage. Diversity was higher, and naive CD4+ cells more numerous, in long-lived donors than in aged donors. Measured against age, TCR beta diversity per million T cells decreased in a roughly linear manner.

As to this clonotype: Antigen: not known.

Germline V gene sequence: CDR1 MGHRA, CDR2 YSYEKL. V was cut by 2 bases and J by 4 bases, with 14 bases left in between. The CDR3 spans 15 residues. For the second PCR, which ran for about 6 to 11 cycles, a sample-barcoded 5' primer and a J-beta primer mix were used. TCRdb recomputed calls from the 5' RACE reads with MiXCR, one row per CDR3 protein. The data contain over 600,000 distinct CDR3 sequences, about 56% of them singletons. This TCR was sampled from a man aged 35-49 years in good health. This chain joins TRBV4-1 and TRBJ2-5; D is ambiguous. Sequenced material: blood. Here the CDR3 reads CASSQFSWQTETQYF. The CDR3 nucleotides read TGCGCCAGCAGCCAATTTTCGTGGCAGACAGAGACCCAGTACTTC.